This paragraph reports one TCR beta chain. Antigen unknown. The source of the sample is a study of cytomegalovirus exposure and HLA in healthy donors. Points from the study as a whole: In vitro assays verified that three CMV-associated chains recognized CMV antigens specifically.

The assay was immunoSEQ multiplex PCR, and TCRdb's table has in-frame clones only and misses some. The sample consists of over 200,000 clones, 80% to 90% of them appearing once. The sequenced material came from PBMCs. The source is a woman between 18 and 29 years old in good health and CMV-seronegative.

As DNA, the CDR3 is TGTGCCAGCAGCCAGCCAGGAGAGCGGGTGTACGAGCAGTACTTC. It translates to CASSQPGERVYEQYF. The chain is built from TRBV11-1 and TRBJ2-7, with D possibly TRBD2 on 6 matching bases. The germline CDR1 and CDR2 sequences are SGHAT and FQDESV (reference sequence). V was cut by 5 bases and J by 4 bases, with 18 bases left in between. This CDR3 comprises 15 residues. The variable domain in full, completed from reference TRBV11-1 and TRBJ2-7, reads EAEVAQSPRYKITEKSQAVAFWCDPISGHATLYWYRQILGQGPELLVQFQDESVVDDSQLPKDRFSAERLKGVDSTLKIQPAELGDSAMYLCASSQPGERVYEQYFGPGTRLTVT.